A single sample gave rise to the 14 T cell receptor beta chains below, sequenced in a study of long-term antiretroviral therapy in people with HIV. Sequencing used immunoSEQ v3.0 at survey level. The method was immunoSEQ multiplex PCR; TCRdb's version includes in-frame clones alone and lacks a portion of them. The table includes fewer than 25,000 clones, 85% to 90% detected once. Specimen: unsorted PBMCs, collected 1.8 years before starting antiretroviral therapy. Receptors originate from a woman aged 25-40 years with HIV.

The gene calls are TRBV5-6 and TRBJ1-1; 8 bases line up with TRBD1. The CDR3 totals 16 residues. After removal of 3 bases from V and 6 bases from J, the junction contained 13 bases not matched to a gene. Germline V gene lookup returns CDR1 SGHDT and CDR2 YYEEEE. Here the CDR3 DNA reads TGTGCCAGCAGCTCAAGTAGGGGCAGGGGGCCCCCTGAAGCTTTCTTT. Translating gives CASSSSRGRGPPEAFF.

This chain uses TRBV19 with TRBJ2-1, with 10 bases matching TRBD2. The CDR3 covers 16 residues. With V trimmed by 3 bases and J by 4 bases, 6 bases remained unmatched. The germline CDR1 and CDR2 sequences are LNHDA and SQIVND (reference sequence). The CDR3 DNA reads TGTGCCAGTAGTATCAGTTTAGCGGGGGGTTACAATGAGCAGTTCTTC. Translation gives CASSISLAGGYNEQFF.

The J gene is TRBJ1-3, the V gene TRBV2; D might be TRBD1 (6 bases). The CDR3 spans 18 residues. Trimming cost V 0 bases and J 0 bases, with 15 bases left between them. Per the germline V gene, CDR1 is SNHLY and CDR2 is FYNNEI. In DNA, the CDR3 is TGTGCCAGCAGTGAAGCGAATAACAGGGCTACCTCTGGAAACACCATATATTTT. It translates to CASSEANNRATSGNTIYF.

The chain recombines TRBV6-4 with TRBJ2-7; no clear D gene. The germline V and J ends were trimmed by 1 base and 4 bases, with 11 bases remaining between them. CDR3 size: 14 residues. The V gene's germline CDR1 is MRHNA and CDR2 SNTAGT. In DNA form, the CDR3 reads TGTGCCAGCAGTGACTGTCGGACCATTTACGAGCAGTACTTC. This sequence encodes CASSDCRTIYEQYF.

This clone was detected only once. The rearrangement links TRBV29-1 to TRBJ2-2; D might be TRBD1 (5 bases). There are 11 residues in the CDR3. The germline CDR1 and CDR2 sequences are SQVTM and ANQGSEA. The V gene lost 7 bases and the J gene lost 5 bases, with 8 bases spanning the gap. The CDR3 nucleotides read TGCAGCGCCAGGGATACCGGGGAGCTGTTTTTT. Encoded protein: CSARDTGELFF.

This chain links TRBV6-6 with TRBJ2-1; tentative D call: TRBD2 (5 bases). The V end was cut by 6 bases, the J end by 8 bases, with 23 bases between. The germline V gene has CDR1 MNHNY and CDR2 SVGAGI (reference sequence). The CDR3 sequence is 16 residues long. The DNA for the CDR3 is TGTGCCAGCAGGGACCCCTCTGGGAGATCGTTGTATGAGCAGTTCTTC. The encoded protein is CASRDPSGRSLYEQFF.

This clone appeared once. The chain is built from TRBV19 and TRBJ1-2, with 8 bases that match TRBD1. Trimming removed 3 bases from V and 8 bases from J; junction bases left unmatched: 8. This CDR3 comprises 14 residues. Germline lookup yields CDR1 LNHDA and CDR2 SQIVND (reference sequence). DNA of the CDR3: TGTGCCAGTAGTATTGGACAGGGCTTTCTCGGCTACACCTTC. Its translation is CASSIGQGFLGYTF.

V is TRBV27 and J is TRBJ1-5, with D hard to call. The CDR3 consists of 14 residues. The V end lost 7 bases, the J end lost 7 bases, and 17 bases lay between the germline ends. From germline, CDR1 is MNHEY and CDR2 SMNVEV (reference sequence). The DNA for the CDR3 is TGTGCCAGCACCAAAACGGGTGGTGCCCAGCCCCAGCATTTT. Protein sequence: CASTKTGGAQPQHF.

The chain carries TRBV5-6 and TRBJ1-3; no clear D. The CDR3 is 11 residues long. The V end lost 2 bases, the J end lost 3 bases, and 0 bases lay between the germline ends. The germline V gene has CDR1 SGHDT and CDR2 YYEEEE. This CDR3 reads CASSFGNTIYF. As DNA, the CDR3 is TGTGCCAGCAGCTTTGGAAACACCATATATTTT.

The CDR3 DNA follows: TGCGCCAGCAGTCAATTCCACCGGCGCACTGAAGCTTTCTTT. Its protein product is CASSQFHRRTEAFF. The chain recombines TRBV23-1 with TRBJ1-1, with D hard to call. TRBV23-1 is labeled an ORF, and its function is uncertain. This CDR3 comprises 14 residues. Trimming shortened V by 1 base and J by 4 bases, and 10 bases separated the two germline ends.

The chain employs TRBV6-4 and TRBJ1-1; D gene uncertain. Germline CDR1 is MRHNA and CDR2 is SNTAGT. V was trimmed by 0 bases and J by 1 base, leaving 3 bases between them. The length of the CDR3 is 13 residues. CDR3 sequence: CASSDSQNTEAFF. The CDR3 DNA reads TGTGCCAGCAGTGACTCACAGAACACTGAAGCTTTCTTT.

The chain has TRBV9 and TRBJ2-1; 9 bases map to TRBD2. The germline V gene encodes CDR1 SGDLS and CDR2 YYNGEE. The V gene end was trimmed by 0 bases and the J gene end by 3 bases; junction bases not matched to a gene: 10. The CDR3 has 18 amino acids. CDR3 residues: CASSVGERLAGNYNEQFF. The CDR3, as DNA: TGTGCCAGCAGCGTAGGGGAACGGCTAGCGGGGAACTACAATGAGCAGTTCTTC.

The J gene is TRBJ1-1, the V gene TRBV6-1; D may be TRBD1 (6 bases). Trimming stripped 6 bases from V and 10 bases from J, with 18 bases between. CDR1 MNHNS and CDR2 SASEGT come from the germline V gene. The CDR3 has 13 residues. Written as DNA, the CDR3 is TGTGCCAGCAGCCTGCAGGGAGGGGGAGCAGCTTTCTTT. It yields the protein CASSLQGGGAAFF.

J is TRBJ1-2 and V is TRBV19; 11 positions agree with TRBD1. Unmatched junction bases numbered 4, after V lost 2 bases and J lost 5 bases. CDR1 is LNHDA and CDR2 is SQIVND in the germline V gene (reference sequence). CDR3 length: 15 amino acids. CDR3 amino acids: CASSISGQGVYGYTF. CDR3 coding DNA: TGTGCCAGTAGTATATCGGGACAGGGGGTTTATGGCTACACCTTC.